These T cell receptor beta chains were read from a single sample in a study of blood T cell repertoires in COVID-19. TCRdb's table, derived via immunoSEQ multiplex PCR, lists solely in-frame clones and lacks some. The sample yields 200,000 to 250,000 clones, around 82% seen once. Sequencing was performed on peripheral blood. These receptor sequences come from a woman older than 75 with active or convalescent COVID-19. CDR3s include the opening cysteine and the closing phenylalanine or tryptophan. The D gene is left open where the match is weak. The listing skips clone size in some rows; elsewhere it reads once, few, many or a size class.

TRBV5-1	-	TRBJ1-3	-	TGCGCCAGCAGCGCAGCGGCCGGAGGGACTGGAAACACCATATATTTT	CASSAAAGGTGNTIYF
TRBV6-5	-	TRBJ2-7	TRBD1	TGTGCCAGCAGATCCACCGGGACAGGGCACGAGCAGTACTTC	CASRSTGTGHEQYF
TRBV6-5	-	TRBJ2-7	-	TGTGCCAGCAGTTATAGAGGCGGATCCGGCTACGAGCAGTACTTC	CASSYRGGSGYEQYF
TRBV27	-	TRBJ2-5	-	TGTGCCAGCAGTCTCAGGACAGCTCAAGAGACCCAGTACTTC	CASSLRTAQETQYF
TRBV3-1/TRBV3-2	-	TRBJ1-1	TRBD1	TGTGCCAGCAGCCAGGACAGGCTGGGCACTGAAGCTTTCTTT	CASSQDRLGTEAFF
TRBV2	few	TRBJ1-6	-	TGTGCCAGCAGGGCCGGGACTAGCTCCTATAATTCACCCCTCCACTTT	CASRAGTSSYNSPLHF
TRBV7-2	-	TRBJ1-5	TRBD1	TGTGCCAGCAGCTTACGGACAGGGGGCGGTCAGCCCCAGCATTTT	CASSLRTGGGQPQHF
TRBV6-5	-	TRBJ2-5	-	TGTGCCAGCAGGAGGACAGTTAGGCAAGAGACCCAGTACTTC	CASRRTVRQETQYF
TRBV5-6	-	TRBJ1-4	-	TGTGCCAGCAGCTGGGGGCCGGAAAAACTGTTTTTT	CASSWGPEKLFF
TRBV6-5	-	TRBJ1-1	-	TGTGCCAGCAGGACTGGGAACACTGAAGCTTTCTTT	CASRTGNTEAFF
TRBV11-2	-	TRBJ2-3	-	TGTGCCAGCAGCTCGGGGGGCCCCGCAGATACGCAGTATTTT	CASSSGGPADTQYF
TRBV28	-	TRBJ1-6	TRBD1	TGTGCCAGTACGGGGACAGGGGGTACTAACTCCTATAATTCACCCCTCCACTTT	CASTGTGGTNSYNSPLHF
TRBV9	-	TRBJ1-1	TRBD1	TGTGCCAGCAGCCCACGGACAGGGGGACAGGAAGCTTTCTTT	CASSPRTGGQEAFF
TRBV5-4	few	TRBJ1-1	-	TGTGCCAGCAGCGGAGCACAGGGGAACACTGAAGCTTTCTTT	CASSGAQGNTEAFF
TRBV27	-	TRBJ2-1	TRBD1	TGTGCCAGCAGTTTATGGGACAGGGACAATGAGCAGTTCTTC	CASSLWDRDNEQFF
TRBV15	-	TRBJ2-7	TRBD2	TGTGCCACCAGCAGAGATTTGACTAGCGGACGAGCCTACGAGCAGTACTTC	CATSRDLTSGRAYEQYF
TRBV2	-	TRBJ2-7	-	TGTGCCAGCAGTGTTCAGGGGTTCGGCTACGAGCAGTACTTC	CASSVQGFGYEQYF
TRBV6-5	-	TRBJ2-2	-	TGTGCCAGCAGACTCGGGGTGTGGGGGGAGCTGTTTTTT	CASRLGVWGELFF
TRBV20-1	-	TRBJ1-1	-	TGCAGTGCTAGTATTTTATTAGAAGCTTTCTTT	CSASILLEAFF
TRBV19	-	TRBJ1-5	-	TGTGCCAGTATCACCTCTCGAGATAGCAATCAGCCCCAGCATTTT	CASITSRDSNQPQHF
TRBV24-1	-	TRBJ2-1	-	TGTGCCACCAGTGGGGGGGCGGGAGCCAATGAGCAGTTCTTC	CATSGGAGANEQFF
TRBV2	once	TRBJ2-5	TRBD2	TGTGCCAGCCTGGGGACTAATGCAGAGACCCAGTACTTC	CASLGTNAETQYF
TRBV4-2	-	TRBJ2-3	-	TGTGCCAGCAGCCAAGAATACTCTCAGGGGCCGCAGTATTTT	CASSQEYSQGPQYF
TRBV20-1	once	TRBJ2-7	TRBD2	TGCAGTGCTAGTAGTAGCGGGAGGGGGTCCTACGAGCAGTACTTC	CSASSSGRGSYEQYF
TRBV5-6	-	TRBJ2-3	-	TGTGCCAGCAGCTCTATCGTGACGGACACTGGAGATACGCAGTATTTT	CASSSIVTDTGDTQYF
TRBV18	-	TRBJ1-5	TRBD1	TGTGCCAGCTCACCCAGACAGGGTGTCAATCAGCCCCAGCATTTT	CASSPRQGVNQPQHF
TRBV9	-	TRBJ2-7	TRBD2	TGTGCCAGCAGCGTAGGGGGGACTAGCGGCACCTACGAGCAGTACTTC	CASSVGGTSGTYEQYF
TRBV28	-	TRBJ2-1	-	TGTGCCAGCGGTAACAGGGACCCCAATGAGCAGTTCTTC	CASGNRDPNEQFF
TRBV20-1	-	TRBJ2-7	TRBD2	TGCAGTGCTAGTTGGCGCGGGAGGGTCCACGAGCAGTACTTC	CSASWRGRVHEQYF
TRBV27	-	TRBJ2-1	TRBD2	TGTGCCAGCAGTTTCGGACTGCTGGCTAGCGGGAGGGTTGAGCAGTTCTTC	CASSFGLLASGRVEQFF
TRBV2	once	TRBJ2-7	TRBD2	TGTGCCACCCAGCGGGGCAGCTCCTACGAGCAGTACTTC	CATQRGSSYEQYF
TRBV3-1/TRBV3-2	-	TRBJ1-5	-	TGTGCCAGCAGCCCTCACGGAGTGGAAAAAGAGCCCCAGCATTTT	CASSPHGVEKEPQHF
TRBV5-1	-	TRBJ1-3	-	TGCGCCAGCAGCCCACCCGGGACATCGCCTGGAAACACCATATATTTT	CASSPPGTSPGNTIYF
TRBV28	few	TRBJ1-5	TRBD1	TGTGCCAGCAGCCCCAATCCGGGACAGGGCCGTCATCCTAGCAATCAGCCCCAGCATTTT	CASSPNPGQGRHPSNQPQHF
TRBV27	few	TRBJ1-2	-	TGTGCCAGCAGTTTAGGAGGTTGGCCCTATGGCTACACCTTC	CASSLGGWPYGYTF
TRBV29-1	-	TRBJ2-1	-	TGCAGCGTTGTGTCGGGGAGAGGGTACAATGAGCAGTTCTTC	CSVVSGRGYNEQFF
TRBV3-1/TRBV3-2	-	TRBJ2-7	-	TGTGCCAGCAGCCACCGACTCGGCTCCTACGAGCAGTACTTC	CASSHRLGSYEQYF
TRBV6-6	-	TRBJ1-2	-	TGTGCCAGCAGTTCACAGGGAATGGGCGGCTACACCTTC	CASSSQGMGGYTF
TRBV5-4	-	TRBJ2-2	TRBD1	TGTGCCTCCCAGGGGGGACAGGGGAACACCGGGGAGCTGTTTTTT	CASQGGQGNTGELFF
TRBV6-1	-	TRBJ1-4	-	TGTGCCAGCAGTGACCGACAGTGGGCAACTAATGAAAAACTGTTTTTT	CASSDRQWATNEKLFF
TRBV29-1	-	TRBJ2-5	-	TGCAGCGTAATAGCGGATCGGGAGACCCAGTACTTC	CSVIADRETQYF
TRBV5-6	few	TRBJ1-2	TRBD1	TGTGCCAGCAGCTTTGGGGGACAGACCCTTCATGGCTACACCTTC	CASSFGGQTLHGYTF
TRBV7-9	-	TRBJ2-2	TRBD2	TGTGCCAGCAGCTCCGGACTAGCGGGGGGAAATACCGGGGAGCTGTTTTTT	CASSSGLAGGNTGELFF
TRBV3-1/TRBV3-2	-	TRBJ1-6	-	TGTGCCAGCAGCCAAGATCCCGCAGGATTCTCACCCCTCCACTTT	CASSQDPAGFSPLHF
TRBV4-1	few	TRBJ1-6	-	TGCGCCAGCAGCCCGTCGCACAGGCAGTCTAATTCACCCCTCCACTTT	CASSPSHRQSNSPLHF
TRBV12-3/TRBV12-4	-	TRBJ2-1	-	TGTGCCAGCAGTCGACGACAGGTCCAGCAGTTCTTC	CASSRRQVQQFF
TRBV20-1	-	TRBJ1-1	-	TGCAGTGCTAGTAGTTTGACAGTCATGAACACTGAAGCTTTCTTT	CSASSLTVMNTEAFF
TRBV5-1	-	TRBJ2-2	TRBD1	TGCGCCAGCAGCTATGCGGGACAGGGGGCGATCGGGGAGCTGTTTTTT	CASSYAGQGAIGELFF
TRBV23-1	-	TRBJ2-2	TRBD2	TGCGCCAGCAGTCAATTCCCTAGCGGGGGCCTCGCGAACACCGGGGAGCTGTTTTTT	CASSQFPSGGLANTGELFF
TRBV3-1/TRBV3-2	-	TRBJ2-1	TRBD1	TGTGCCAGCAGCCGTGACAGGGACCCCTACAATGAGCAGTTCTTC	CASSRDRDPYNEQFF
TRBV12-5	-	TRBJ2-2	-	TGTGCTAGTGGTGCCTCCCAGGGTCCCCGGGAGCTGTTTTTT	CASGASQGPRELFF
TRBV28	once	TRBJ1-2	-	TGTGCCAGCAGTTTTCCCCAGGGCAGTGGCTACACCTTC	CASSFPQGSGYTF
TRBV27	-	TRBJ1-6	TRBD1	TGTGCCAGCAGTTTATTGGCCCGGACAGGCGGGAATTCACCCCTCCACTTT	CASSLLARTGGNSPLHF